The 12 T cell receptor beta chains reported below all come from one sample, sequenced in a study of T cells in Graves' hyperthyroidism and ophthalmopathy. Amplification of TCR beta CDR3 regions used RNA as the template. When the TCR CDR3 underwent first-round RT-PCR, the HTBI primer set was used. Each CDR3 protein is one row after TCRdb ran MiXCR on the multiplex PCR reads. This sample carries about 560,000 distinct CDR3 sequences, approximately 14% of them seen once, and the ten largest clones take under 7.5%. Sequenced material: blood. These receptors were obtained from a woman in her 30s with Graves' hyperthyroidism.

This clonotype was counted at least ten times. The chain joins TRBV20-1 to TRBJ1-3; D unclear. This CDR3 contains 13 residues. The germline V gene has CDR1 DFQATT and CDR2 SNEGSKA (reference sequence). Trimming removed 0 bases from V and 4 bases from J, with 7 bases in between. CDR3 loop: CSARDRRGNTIYF. Here the CDR3 DNA reads TGCAGTGCTAGAGACCGGAGGGGAAACACCATATATTTT.

The chain has TRBV6-5 and TRBJ2-7; 11 bases are a match to TRBD2. The V segment lost 0 bases and the J segment 3 bases; nucleotides outside the gene matches: 4. The CDR3 sequence is 16 residues long. Germline V gene data show CDR1 as MNHEY and CDR2 as SVGAGI. The CDR3 spells CASSYSGLAGLYEQYF. CDR3 in DNA: TGTGCCAGCAGTTACTCCGGACTAGCGGGCCTCTACGAGCAGTACTTC.

The table lists this clonotype with many counts. The chain combines TRBV2 with TRBJ1-1, with D unclear. V was clipped by 4 bases and J by 3 bases, with 3 bases between them. Germline values: CDR1 SNHLY, CDR2 FYNNEI. The CDR3 extends over 11 amino acids. The DNA for the CDR3 is TGTGCCAGCAGTGGGGACACTGAAGCTTTCTTT. Residues: CASSGDTEAFF.

The chain couples TRBV28 to TRBJ1-2, with TRBD1 identical over 7 bases. CDR1 is MDHEN and CDR2 is SYDVKM in the germline V gene. V dropped 7 bases and J dropped 8; count of bases not matched to a gene: 13. The CDR3 covers 14 residues. The CDR3 is CASTPGRGQTGYTF. The CDR3 DNA follows: TGTGCCAGCACTCCCGGGAGGGGGCAAACCGGCTACACCTTC.

This clonotype came up many times. The chain employs TRBV7-2 and TRBJ2-1; 10 positions agree with TRBD2. The CDR3 is 19 amino acids. The germline gives CDR1 SGHTA, CDR2 FQGNSA. The V and J ends lost 0 bases and 0 bases, in that order; junction bases with no gene match: 8. CDR3 sequence reads: CASSLAALAGVPSYNEQFF. CDR3 nucleotides: TGTGCCAGCAGCTTAGCCGCGCTAGCGGGAGTTCCCTCCTACAATGAGCAGTTCTTC.

In this sample, this clonotype turned up a few times. The gene calls are TRBV5-8 and TRBJ1-6; perhaps TRBD1 as D (5 bases). The length of the CDR3 is 16 residues. Trimming removed 4 bases from V and 10 bases from J, with 21 bases in between. Germline-derived CDR1 and CDR2 are SGHTS and YDEGEE. CDR3: CASSTGTAIRESPLHF. DNA for the CDR3: TGTGCCAGCAGCACTGGGACGGCCATAAGGGAATCACCCCTCCACTTT.

This clonotype was seen many times. The genes are TRBV12-3 or TRBV12-4 and TRBJ2-1, with D perhaps matching TRBD2 (6 bases). The ends were cut back, 4 bases at V and 8 bases at J, with 6 bases in the middle. CDR3 length equals 11 residues. CDR3 in amino acids: CASSSGDEQFF. DNA for the CDR3: TGTGCCAGCAGTTCGGGGGATGAGCAGTTCTTC.

This clonotype appeared a few times. Written as DNA, the CDR3 is TGCAGTGCTAGTCGGGCAGGGGGCACCGGGGAGCTGTTTTTT. It translates to CSASRAGGTGELFF. The chain combines TRBV20-1 with TRBJ2-2; 7 nucleotides align to TRBD1. V shed 3 bases, J shed 4 bases, and the junction held 5 bases outside the gene matches. The CDR3 extends over 14 amino acids. CDR1 DFQATT and CDR2 SNEGSKA come from the germline V gene (reference sequence).

This clonotype has just a few counts. This chain uses TRBV30 with TRBJ2-1; D is ambiguous. Germline CDR1 is GTSNPN and CDR2 is SVGIG (reference sequence). V was trimmed by 2 bases and J by 9 bases, leaving 14 bases between them. This CDR3 has 13 residues. CDR3 nucleotides: TGTGCCTGGAGTCTGAGAAGTCCCCCTGAGCAGTTCTTC. Its translation is CAWSLRSPPEQFF.

This clonotype was seen many times. The gene calls are TRBV30 and TRBJ2-1; TRBD1 might be the D (5 bases). There are 16 residues in the CDR3. The V end lost 0 bases, the J end lost 2 bases, and 14 bases lay between the germline ends. In germline, CDR1 is GTSNPN, CDR2 SVGIG (reference sequence). CDR3 amino acids: CAWSVPGLGPYNEQFF. In DNA, the CDR3 is TGTGCCTGGAGTGTCCCAGGGCTAGGGCCCTACAATGAGCAGTTCTTC.

The table lists this clonotype with a few counts. The junction departs from the called germline gene at one end, perhaps through a read error. The V call is TRBV6-1, the J call TRBJ2-7, with D perhaps matching TRBD1 or TRBD2 (5 bases each). The CDR3 spans 15 residues. Germline V gene sequence: CDR1 MNHNS, CDR2 SASEGT. For the CDR3, the DNA is TGTGCCAGCATTAGAGGGACCTCAGAACTCTACGGGCAGTACTTC. Protein: CASIRGTSELYGQYF.

The V gene is TRBV2, the J gene TRBJ2-6; D perhaps matches TRBD2 (5 bases). The ends were cut back, 6 bases at V and 0 bases at J, with 21 bases in the middle. Germline V gives CDR1 SNHLY, CDR2 FYNNEI. The CDR3 is 19 residues long. The DNA for the CDR3 is TGTGCCAGCAGACCTAGCCGCAGGATTTCCATCTCTGGGGCCAACGTCCTGACTTTC. Translation: CASRPSRRISISGANVLTF.